The entry below describes one T cell receptor beta chain. Under the authors' procedure: Amplification with reference gene primers provided the estimates of nucleated cell counts. TCRdb's table, derived via immunoSEQ multiplex PCR, lists solely in-frame clones and lacks some. From that table come the V and J calls and clone size; the DNA was used to work out D and trimming. The sample shows 250,000 to 350,000 clones, about 87% of them seen only once. This sample was included in a study of blood T cell repertoires in COVID-19. Study as a whole: Donors in the United States, Italy and Spain gave samples during acute or convalescent COVID-19. The analysed material was cDNA or gDNA that came from T cells, B-cell-depleted T cells, or PBMCs.

This CDR3 spans 13 amino acids. Trimming took 9 bases from V and 0 from J; bases not matched to a gene: 3. CDR1 and CDR2 (germline): SNHLY, FYNNEI. Seattle cases were enrolled at active infection and followed longitudinally. The sequence was collected from a woman between 50 and 59 years old with COVID-19, enrolled during active disease. The chain recombines TRBV2 with TRBJ2-3, with TRBD2 matching over 7 bases. The material sequenced was peripheral blood. CDR3 residues: CASQRESTDTQYF. In DNA form, the CDR3 reads TGTGCCAGTCAGCGGGAAAGCACAGATACGCAGTATTTT.